This is a list of T cell receptor beta chains from one sample in a study of shared clonotypes between healthy human individuals. The table came from immunoSEQ multiplex PCR; TCRdb's copy has only in-frame clones and leaves some out. Of about 2.5 million clones in the sample, around 90% were seen once. Sequenced input: naive CD4+ T cells from PBMCs. The origin of the receptors is a man between 18 and 29 years old in good health. Some clones in this sample may be carry-over from other donors' samples. Each CDR3 is given without its conserved first and last residue.

J | V | CDR3
TRBJ1-4 | TRBV7-2 | ASSLAGTGNEKLF
TRBJ1-5 | TRBV19 | ASSTDWGGLSNQPQH
TRBJ2-3 | TRBV7-3 | ASSEFSTDTQY
TRBJ2-7 | TRBV6-6 | ASSYSRDVSYEQY
TRBJ2-3 | TRBV29-1 | SAGQGGGTDTQY
TRBJ2-3 | TRBV7-3 | ASSPDTDTQY
TRBJ2-1 | TRBV29-1 | SVETSGRAKGSYNEQF
TRBJ2-5 | TRBV28 | ASSFTRTGSETQY
TRBJ2-1 | TRBV29-1 | SLTRGRTYNEQF
TRBJ1-1 | TRBV18 | ASSPFAGNTEAF
TRBJ2-1 | TRBV30 | ARGTGSYNEQF
TRBJ1-1 | TRBV27 | ASSDWRAGEAEAF
TRBJ2-1 | TRBV7-9 | ASSASSSIEQF